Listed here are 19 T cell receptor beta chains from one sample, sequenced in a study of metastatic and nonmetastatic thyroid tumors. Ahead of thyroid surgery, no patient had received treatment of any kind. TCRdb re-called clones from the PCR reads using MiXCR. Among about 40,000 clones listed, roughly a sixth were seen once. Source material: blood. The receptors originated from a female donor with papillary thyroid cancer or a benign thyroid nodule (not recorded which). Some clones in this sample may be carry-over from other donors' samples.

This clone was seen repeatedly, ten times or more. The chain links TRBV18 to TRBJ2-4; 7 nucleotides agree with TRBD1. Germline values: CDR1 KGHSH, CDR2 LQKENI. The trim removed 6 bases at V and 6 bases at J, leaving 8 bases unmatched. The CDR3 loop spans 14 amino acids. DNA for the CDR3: TGTGCCAGCTCCTTGGGACAGAACACAAACATTCAGTACTTC. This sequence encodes CASSLGQNTNIQYF.

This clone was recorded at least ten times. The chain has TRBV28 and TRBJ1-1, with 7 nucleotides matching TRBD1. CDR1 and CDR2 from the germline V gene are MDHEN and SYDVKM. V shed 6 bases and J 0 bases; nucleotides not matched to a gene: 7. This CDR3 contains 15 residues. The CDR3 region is CASSRGQAMNTEAFF. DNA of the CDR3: TGTGCCAGCAGCCGTGGACAGGCGATGAACACTGAAGCTTTCTTT.

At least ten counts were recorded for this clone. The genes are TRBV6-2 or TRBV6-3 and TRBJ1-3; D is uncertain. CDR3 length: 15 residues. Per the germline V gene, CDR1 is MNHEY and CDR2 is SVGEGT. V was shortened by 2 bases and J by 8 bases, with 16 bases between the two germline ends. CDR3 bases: TGTGCCAGCAGTTACAGGGCCCTAAGGATGGACACCATATATTTT. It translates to CASSYRALRMDTIYF.

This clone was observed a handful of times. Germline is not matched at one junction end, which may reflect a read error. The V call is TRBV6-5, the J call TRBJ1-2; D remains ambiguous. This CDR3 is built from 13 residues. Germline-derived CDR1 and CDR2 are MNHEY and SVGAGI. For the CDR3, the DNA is TGTGCCAGCAGTTATGGGGTAGGCTATGGCTACACATTC. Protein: CASSYGVGYGYTF.

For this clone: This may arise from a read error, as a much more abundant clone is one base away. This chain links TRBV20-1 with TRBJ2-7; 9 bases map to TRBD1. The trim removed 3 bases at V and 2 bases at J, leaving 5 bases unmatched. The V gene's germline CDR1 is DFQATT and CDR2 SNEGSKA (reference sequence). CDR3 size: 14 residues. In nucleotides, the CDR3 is TGCAGTGCTAGGAATAGACAGGGGGCCTACGAGCAGTACTTC. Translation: CSARNRQGAYEQYF.

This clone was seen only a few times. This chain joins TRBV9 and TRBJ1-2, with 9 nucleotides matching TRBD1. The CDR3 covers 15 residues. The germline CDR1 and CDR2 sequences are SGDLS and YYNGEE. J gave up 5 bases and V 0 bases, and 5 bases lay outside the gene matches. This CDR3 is CASSVGRTGDYGYTF. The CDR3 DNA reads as TGTGCCAGCAGCGTAGGACGGACAGGGGATTATGGCTACACCTTC.

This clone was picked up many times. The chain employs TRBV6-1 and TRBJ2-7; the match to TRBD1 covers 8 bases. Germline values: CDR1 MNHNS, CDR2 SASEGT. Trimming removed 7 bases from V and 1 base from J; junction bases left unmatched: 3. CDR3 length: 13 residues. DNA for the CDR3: TGTGCCAGCATTCGGGACAGGTCCTACGAGCAGTACTTC. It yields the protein CASIRDRSYEQYF.

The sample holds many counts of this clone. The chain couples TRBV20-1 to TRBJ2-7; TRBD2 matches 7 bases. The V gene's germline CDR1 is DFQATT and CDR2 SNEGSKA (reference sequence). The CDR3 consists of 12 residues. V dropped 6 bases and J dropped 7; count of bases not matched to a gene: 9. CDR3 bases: TGCAGTGCCTCTACCACCGGGGGGGAGCAGTACTTC. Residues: CSASTTGGEQYF.

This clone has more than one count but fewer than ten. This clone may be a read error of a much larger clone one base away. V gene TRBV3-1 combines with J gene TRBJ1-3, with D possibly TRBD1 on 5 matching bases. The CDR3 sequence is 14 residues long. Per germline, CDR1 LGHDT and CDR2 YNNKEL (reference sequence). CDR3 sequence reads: CATSSQVSGDTIYF. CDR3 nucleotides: TGTGCCACTTCGTCACAGGTATCTGGAGACACCATATATTTT.

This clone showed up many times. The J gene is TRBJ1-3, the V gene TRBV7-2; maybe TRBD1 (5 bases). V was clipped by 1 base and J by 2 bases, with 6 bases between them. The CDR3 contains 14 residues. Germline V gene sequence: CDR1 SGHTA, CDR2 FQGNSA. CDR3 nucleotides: TGTGCCAGCAGCTTAGGGGGCCCTGGAAACACCATATATTTT. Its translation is CASSLGGPGNTIYF.

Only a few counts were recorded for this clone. The CDR3, as DNA: TGTGCCAGCAGCGCTAGTCGGGGGACATGGGTAAATTACGGTCAGCCCCAGCATTTT. Translating it yields CASSASRGTWVNYGQPQHF. V is TRBV9 and J is TRBJ1-5; tentatively, D is TRBD1 (6 bases). CDR3 length equals 19 residues. Germline-derived CDR1 and CDR2 are SGDLS and YYNGEE. V was pared by 3 bases and J by 6 bases, with 28 bases between.

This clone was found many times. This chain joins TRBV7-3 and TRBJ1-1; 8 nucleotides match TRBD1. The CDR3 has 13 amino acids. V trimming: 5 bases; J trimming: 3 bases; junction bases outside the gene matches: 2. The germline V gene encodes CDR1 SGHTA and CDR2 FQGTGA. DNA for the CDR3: TGTGCCAGCAGCCCGACAGGGGACACTGAAGCTTTCTTT. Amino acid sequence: CASSPTGDTEAFF.

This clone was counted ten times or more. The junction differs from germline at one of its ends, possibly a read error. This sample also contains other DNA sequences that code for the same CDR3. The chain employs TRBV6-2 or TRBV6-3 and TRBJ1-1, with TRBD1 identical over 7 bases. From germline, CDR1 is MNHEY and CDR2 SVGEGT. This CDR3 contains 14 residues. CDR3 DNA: TGTGCCAGCAGTTACGAGGGGGCTGGGACTGAAGCCTTCTTT. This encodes CASSYEGAGTEAFF.

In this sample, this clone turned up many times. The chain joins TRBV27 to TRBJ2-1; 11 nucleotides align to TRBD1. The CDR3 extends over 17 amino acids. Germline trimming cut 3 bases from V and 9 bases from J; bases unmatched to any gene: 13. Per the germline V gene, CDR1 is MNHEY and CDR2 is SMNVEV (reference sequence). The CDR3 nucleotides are TGTGCCAGCAGTTTCCGACGTGGACAGGGGGCTAGGAGTGAGCAGTTCTTC. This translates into CASSFRRGQGARSEQFF.

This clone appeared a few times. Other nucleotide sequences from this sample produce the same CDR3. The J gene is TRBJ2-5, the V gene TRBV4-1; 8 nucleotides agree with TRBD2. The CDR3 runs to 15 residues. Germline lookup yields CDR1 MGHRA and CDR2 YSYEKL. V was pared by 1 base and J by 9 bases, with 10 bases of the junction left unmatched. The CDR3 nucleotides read TGCGCCAGCAGCCAAGCCGTCGGGGGGGTCTCGGCCCAGTACTTC. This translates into CASSQAVGGVSAQYF.

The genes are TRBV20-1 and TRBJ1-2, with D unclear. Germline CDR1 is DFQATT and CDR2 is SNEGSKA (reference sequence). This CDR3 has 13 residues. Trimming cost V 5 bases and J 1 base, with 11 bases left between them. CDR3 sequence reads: CSARPRSNYGYTF. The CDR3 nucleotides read TGCAGTGCTCGCCCCAGGAGTAACTATGGCTACACCTTC.

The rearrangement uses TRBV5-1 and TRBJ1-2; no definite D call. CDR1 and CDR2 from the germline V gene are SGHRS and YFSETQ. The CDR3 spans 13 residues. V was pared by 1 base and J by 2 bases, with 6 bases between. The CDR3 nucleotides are TGCGCCAGCAGCTTGCCGGGAAACTATGGCTACACCTTC. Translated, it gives CASSLPGNYGYTF.

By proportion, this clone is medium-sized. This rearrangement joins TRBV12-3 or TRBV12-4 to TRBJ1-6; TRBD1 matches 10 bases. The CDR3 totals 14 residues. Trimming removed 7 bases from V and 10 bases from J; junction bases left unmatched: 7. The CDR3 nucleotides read TGTGCCAGCACCTGGGGGACAGGGGCCTCACCCCTCCACTTT. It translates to CASTWGTGASPLHF.

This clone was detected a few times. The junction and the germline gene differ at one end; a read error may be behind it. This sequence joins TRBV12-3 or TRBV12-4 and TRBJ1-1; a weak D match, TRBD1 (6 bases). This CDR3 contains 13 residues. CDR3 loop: CASSSDRMTEAFF. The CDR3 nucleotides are TGTGCCAGCAGCTCAGACAGGATGACTGAGGCTTTCTTT.